Sequencing of this TCR beta chain was carried out in a study of T cell responses to AZD1222 COVID-19 vaccine. Notes on the study in general: The study sampled repertoires only after the peak T cell response. Seropositive status at baseline applied to only a handful of AZD1222 recipients.

Remarks on this clone: Its antigen is currently unknown.

This CDR3 region has 12 residues. Trimming cost V 0 bases and J 3 bases, with 2 bases left between them. Germline CDR1 SGHTA, CDR2 FQGNSA. Sequencing used immunoSEQ multiplex PCR; TCRdb keeps in-frame clones, though not all of them. The profile shows roughly 130,000 clones, approximately 92% of them singletons. The origin of this receptor is an adult in good health. This chain links TRBV7-2 with TRBJ1-1; D not resolved. The sequencing used peripheral blood, collected on day 0 of AZD1222 vaccination. CDR3: CASSLAYTEAFF. In nucleotides, the CDR3 is TGTGCCAGCAGCTTAGCGTACACTGAAGCTTTCTTT.